Listed here are 24 T cell receptor beta chains from one sample, sequenced in a study of CD8 T cells in ankylosing spondylitis. Study outcomes and limitations: A TCR beta motif made of about eight highly homologous variants seemed typical of ankylosing spondylitis blood.

TCRdb redid the calling of the 5' RACE reads with MiXCR, one entry per CDR3 protein. The repertoire holds 700,000 to 850,000 distinct CDR3 sequences, with about 10% as singletons. Which antigens these TCRs recognize remains unknown. The sequencing sample was made of blood, either unsorted or a sorted T cell fraction (not recorded which). These receptors were collected from a male donor with ankylosing spondylitis.

This clonotype was seen more than once but under ten times. The DNA of the CDR3 is TGTGCCAGCAGTGAAGGTGGCAGGTATAGCAATCAGCCCCAGCATTTT. Translation: CASSEGGRYSNQPQHF. The chain couples TRBV2 to TRBJ1-5; D is unclear. The germline V gene has CDR1 SNHLY and CDR2 FYNNEI. Trimming removed 1 base from V and 0 bases from J, with 10 bases in between. The CDR3 loop spans 16 amino acids.

This clonotype was seen a few times. This chain connects TRBV4-2 to TRBJ1-2; no reliable D call. Trimming shortened V by 4 bases and J by 2 bases, and 14 bases separated the two germline ends. The germline gives CDR1 LGHNA, CDR2 YNFKEQ. This CDR3 region has 15 residues. Written as DNA, the CDR3 is TGTGCCAGCAGCCCGCTTCCGCTATCGAACTATGGCTACACCTTC. It is translated as CASSPLPLSNYGYTF.

This sequence joins TRBV20-1 and TRBJ2-1; 7 nucleotides match TRBD2. The CDR3 contains 16 residues. Germline V gives CDR1 DFQATT, CDR2 SNEGSKA (reference sequence). Trimming removed 4 bases from V and 5 bases from J; junction bases left unmatched: 14. CDR3 amino acids: CSAISLTSRLHNEQFF. The CDR3 nucleotides are TGCAGTGCTATCTCGTTGACTAGCCGATTACACAATGAGCAGTTCTTC.

The sample holds many counts of this clonotype. The CDR3 loop reads CASSPGREGDTQYF. The CDR3 nucleotides are TGCGCCAGCAGCCCAGGGCGCGAGGGAGATACGCAGTATTTT. V gene TRBV5-1 combines with J gene TRBJ2-3; D possibly uses TRBD1 or TRBD2 (5 bases each). Germline CDR1 reads SGHRS; CDR2 reads YFSETQ. CDR3 size: 14 residues. V was clipped by 4 bases and J by 5 bases, with 14 bases between them.

V is TRBV28 and J is TRBJ2-7; D possibly corresponds to TRBD1 (5 bases). The germline CDR1 and CDR2 sequences are MDHEN and SYDVKM. This CDR3 region has 13 residues. The V end lost 3 bases, the J end lost 4 bases, and 10 bases lay between the germline ends. The CDR3 nucleotides are TGTGCCAGCAGTTTGCCGCAGGGTTACGAGCAGTACTTC. Protein sequence: CASSLPQGYEQYF.

The chain has TRBV4-2 and TRBJ1-2; TRBD1 agrees at 7 bases. V dropped 3 bases and J dropped 2; count of bases not matched to a gene: 6. Germline CDR1 reads LGHNA; CDR2 reads YNFKEQ. This CDR3 has 15 residues. The CDR3 DNA reads TGTGCCAGCAGCCACCTGACAGGGAGCAACTATGGCTACACCTTC. Translating gives CASSHLTGSNYGYTF.

The chain is built from TRBV4-2 and TRBJ2-1; the match to TRBD2 covers 10 bases. CDR1 is LGHNA and CDR2 is YNFKEQ in the germline V gene. This CDR3 has 17 residues. V lost 2 bases and J lost 4; bases outside the gene matches: 8. CDR3: CASSQTILAGGYNEQFF. The CDR3 region has the DNA TGTGCCAGCAGCCAAACTATCTTAGCGGGGGGATACAATGAGCAGTTCTTC.

The rearrangement joins TRBV5-4 to TRBJ2-3; D remains unclear. From germline, CDR1 is SGHNT and CDR2 YYREEE (reference sequence). The V end lost 0 bases, the J end lost 2 bases, and 7 bases lay between the germline ends. This CDR3 has 14 amino acids. CDR3 sequence reads: CASSLAAVTDTQYF. In nucleotides, the CDR3 is TGTGCCAGCAGCTTGGCGGCAGTCACAGATACGCAGTATTTT. Variable domain in full (rest from reference TRBV5-4 and TRBJ2-3): ETGVTQSPTHLIKTRGQQVTLRCSSQSGHNTVSWYQQALGQGPQFIFQYYREEENGRGNFPPRFSGLQFPNYSSELNVNALELDDSALYLCASSLAAVTDTQYFGPGTRLTVL.

This chain links TRBV5-6 with TRBJ2-7; 8 bases are shared with TRBD2. CDR3 length: 14 residues. Germline CDR1 is SGHDT and CDR2 is YYEEEE. The ends lost 4 bases at V and 13 bases at J; junction bases unmatched: 16. The CDR3 DNA reads as TGTGCCAGCAGCCCCGCCACCGGGGGGGGTCGACATTACTTC. Amino acid sequence: CASSPATGGGRHYF.

The chain is built from TRBV7-2 and TRBJ2-2; 15 bases agree with TRBD2. Trimming took 4 bases from V and 4 from J; bases not matched to a gene: 1. Germline values: CDR1 SGHTA, CDR2 FQGNSA. CDR3 length: 16 residues. The chain's CDR3 is CASSWTSGGATGELFF. CDR3 bases: TGTGCCAGCAGCTGGACTAGCGGGGGGGCCACCGGGGAGCTGTTTTTT.

This clonotype was recorded a few times. The rearrangement links TRBV19 to TRBJ1-2; unclear D gene. From germline, CDR1 is LNHDA and CDR2 SQIVND (reference sequence). CDR3 length equals 15 residues. The ends were cut back, 4 bases at V and 2 bases at J, with 14 bases in the middle. The CDR3 spells CASSTPGTENYGYTF. CDR3 nucleotides: TGTGCCAGTAGTACACCGGGAACGGAGAACTATGGCTACACCTTC.

This clonotype was observed a few times. This chain joins TRBV15 and TRBJ2-5; no clear D. The V end lost 1 base, the J end lost 5 bases, and 17 bases lay between the germline ends. This CDR3 has 16 residues. Germline CDR1 is LNHNV and CDR2 is YYDKDF (reference sequence). The DNA for the CDR3 is TGTGCCACCAGCAGAGTGAACGGCGCCCGGTACGAGACCCAGTACTTC. It codes for CATSRVNGARYETQYF.

This clonotype was counted many times. The genes are TRBV6-1 and TRBJ2-5; 11 bases match TRBD2. From germline, CDR1 is MNHNS and CDR2 SASEGT. The V and J ends lost 1 base and 1 base, in that order; junction bases with no gene match: 2. The CDR3 extends over 16 amino acids. The CDR3 protein is CASSEGLAGGQETQYF. The CDR3, as DNA: TGTGCCAGCAGTGAAGGGCTAGCGGGGGGCCAAGAGACCCAGTACTTC.

This clonotype came up many times. The chain joins TRBV7-8 to TRBJ2-1; D remains unclear. V lost 5 bases to trimming and J lost 8 bases, with 10 bases between them. The CDR3 is made up of 12 amino acids. Germline V lookup: CDR1 SGHVS, CDR2 FQNEAQ. The CDR3 is CASSHGRDEQFF. The CDR3 DNA follows: TGTGCCAGCAGCCATGGAAGAGATGAGCAGTTCTTC.

The J gene is TRBJ1-6, the V gene TRBV12-3 or TRBV12-4; D uncertain. V shed 6 bases and J shed 3 bases, with 9 bases lying between them. The CDR3 has 14 residues. The CDR3 bases are TGTGCCAGCAGCCAGTCGAACTATAATTCACCCCTCCACTTT. Its protein product is CASSQSNYNSPLHF.

The genes are TRBV15 and TRBJ2-3; D assignment may be TRBD1 or TRBD2 (5 bases each). V gave up 0 bases and J gave up 8 bases, with 18 bases separating them. The CDR3 sequence is 16 residues long. CDR1 and CDR2 (germline): LNHNV, YYDKDF (reference sequence). CDR3 bases: TGTGCCACCAGCAGAGACGGGACCACCGTAGGAGGTACGCAGTATTTT. Its protein product is CATSRDGTTVGGTQYF.

This clonotype appeared a few times. This chain links TRBV20-1 with TRBJ2-5; 10 bases align to TRBD2. The J segment lost 1 base and the V segment lost 5 bases, leaving 4 bases of the junction unmatched. CDR1 is DFQATT, CDR2 SNEGSKA, per germline (reference sequence). The CDR3 totals 14 residues. The CDR3 DNA reads as TGCAGTGCTGGACGGACTAGCGGCCAAGAGACCCAGTACTTC. This sequence encodes CSAGRTSGQETQYF.

This clonotype was observed a handful of times. The CDR3 reads CSATPISPGSTGETQYF. The CDR3 DNA is TGCAGTGCTACCCCGATCTCACCAGGGAGTACCGGGGAGACCCAGTACTTC. This chain uses TRBV20-1 with TRBJ2-5; either TRBD1 or TRBD2 may fit D (5 bases each). V lost 4 bases and J 5 bases, leaving 26 bases between the germline ends. This CDR3 has 17 amino acids. From germline, CDR1 is DFQATT and CDR2 SNEGSKA (reference sequence).

This rearrangement joins TRBV6-2 or TRBV6-3 to TRBJ2-1, with D tentatively TRBD2 (5 bases). The CDR3 consists of 16 residues. Germline-derived CDR1 and CDR2 are MNHEY and SVGEGT. Trimming shortened V by 6 bases and J by 2 bases, and 17 bases separated the two germline ends. CDR3 protein: CASSSKTGLTYNEQFF. Here the CDR3 DNA reads TGTGCCAGCAGCTCTAAAACGGGGTTAACCTACAATGAGCAGTTCTTC.

This clonotype was seen a handful of times. This sequence joins TRBV2 and TRBJ2-5; the match to TRBD1 covers 7 bases. V trimming: 8 bases; J trimming: 5 bases; junction bases outside the gene matches: 5. Germline lookup yields CDR1 SNHLY and CDR2 FYNNEI. This CDR3 has 12 amino acids. The CDR3 nucleotides are TGTGCCAGCCACAGGGGTCACGAGACCCAGTACTTC. Its translation is CASHRGHETQYF.

The sample holds a few counts of this clonotype. The chain links TRBV4-3 to TRBJ1-1; 7 bases match TRBD1. CDR3 size: 15 residues. CDR1 is LGHNA and CDR2 is YSLEER in the germline V gene. J gave up 0 bases and V 8 bases, and 9 bases lay outside the gene matches. CDR3: CASRGGRGMNTEAFF. The CDR3 bases are TGCGCCAGCCGAGGGGGCAGGGGTATGAACACTGAAGCTTTCTTT.

In its sample, this clonotype was seen many times. The chain is built from TRBV7-2 and TRBJ2-2, with D tentatively TRBD2 (7 bases). V lost 7 bases and J lost 8, with 20 bases in between. This CDR3 has 15 amino acids. Germline V gene lookup returns CDR1 SGHTA and CDR2 FQGNSA. The CDR3 here is CASTTRGGPEGELFF. CDR3 DNA sequence: TGTGCCAGCACCACGAGGGGGGGGCCAGAGGGGGAGCTGTTTTTT.

This clonotype was seen more than once but under ten times. V is TRBV6-5 and J is TRBJ2-5; maybe TRBD2 (6 bases). This CDR3 spans 12 amino acids. Germline V gene sequence: CDR1 MNHEY, CDR2 SVGAGI. The germline V and J ends were trimmed by 6 bases and 5 bases, with 10 bases remaining between them. Written as DNA, the CDR3 is TGTGCCAGCAGCGGGGGAGTGGAGACCCAGTACTTC. It is translated as CASSGGVETQYF.

This clonotype was observed a few times. The chain combines TRBV19 with TRBJ2-1; D ambiguous. V shed 7 bases and J shed 6 bases, with 16 bases lying between them. The germline CDR1 and CDR2 sequences are LNHDA and SQIVND (reference sequence). The CDR3 sequence is 14 residues long. CDR3 in DNA: TGTGCCAGTATGGAGAACCTTTTGGGCAATGAGCAGTTCTTC. Translated: CASMENLLGNEQFF. Supplemented by reference TRBV19 and TRBJ2-1, the full variable domain reads DGGITQSPKYLFRKEGQNVTLSCEQNLNHDAMYWYRQDPGQGLRLIYYSQIVNDFQKGDIAEGYSVSREKKESFPLTVTSAQKNPTAFYLCASMENLLGNEQFFGPGTRLTVL.